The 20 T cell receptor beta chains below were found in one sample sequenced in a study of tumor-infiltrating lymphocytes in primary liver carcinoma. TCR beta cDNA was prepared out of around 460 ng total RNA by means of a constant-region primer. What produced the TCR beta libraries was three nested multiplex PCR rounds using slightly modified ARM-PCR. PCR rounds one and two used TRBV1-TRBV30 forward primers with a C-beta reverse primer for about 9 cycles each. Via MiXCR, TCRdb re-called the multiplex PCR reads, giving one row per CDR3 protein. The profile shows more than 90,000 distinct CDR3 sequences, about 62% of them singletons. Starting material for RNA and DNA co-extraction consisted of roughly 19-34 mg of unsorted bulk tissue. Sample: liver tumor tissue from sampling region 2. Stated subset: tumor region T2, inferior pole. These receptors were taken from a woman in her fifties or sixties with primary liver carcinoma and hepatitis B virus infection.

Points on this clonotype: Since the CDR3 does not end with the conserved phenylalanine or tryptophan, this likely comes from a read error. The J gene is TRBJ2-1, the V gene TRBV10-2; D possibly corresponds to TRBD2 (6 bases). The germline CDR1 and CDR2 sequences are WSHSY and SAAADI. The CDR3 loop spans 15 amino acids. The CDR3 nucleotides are TGTGCCAGCAGTGACGTTCGAGGAGGGCCCAATGAGCAGTTCCTC. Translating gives CASSDVRGGPNEQFL.

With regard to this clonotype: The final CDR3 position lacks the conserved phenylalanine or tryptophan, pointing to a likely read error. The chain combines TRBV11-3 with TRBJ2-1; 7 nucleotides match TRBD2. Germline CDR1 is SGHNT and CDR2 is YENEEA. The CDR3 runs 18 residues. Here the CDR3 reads CVSSLGQGGSAGYNEQFV. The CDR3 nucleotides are TGTGTCAGCAGCTTAGGTCAAGGCGGGAGTGCCGGCTACAATGAGCAGTTCGTC.

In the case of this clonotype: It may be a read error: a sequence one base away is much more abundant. CDR3 region: CASSFVWDSPYEQYF. Written as DNA, the CDR3 is TGTGCCAGTAGTTTTGTCTGGGACTCCCCCTACGAGCAGTACTTC. The V and J genes are TRBV19 and TRBJ2-7; D may be TRBD2 (6 bases). V was shortened by 5 bases and J by 2 bases, with 16 bases between the two germline ends. The CDR3 runs to 15 residues. Germline CDR1 and CDR2: LNHDA and SQIVND (reference sequence).

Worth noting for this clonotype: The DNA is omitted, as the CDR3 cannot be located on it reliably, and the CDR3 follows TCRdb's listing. This CDR3 is CSVGRGSSYNEQFF. The V call is TRBV29-1, the J call TRBJ2-1. Ends included, the CDR3 has 14 residues. From germline, CDR1 is SQVTM and CDR2 ANQGSEA.

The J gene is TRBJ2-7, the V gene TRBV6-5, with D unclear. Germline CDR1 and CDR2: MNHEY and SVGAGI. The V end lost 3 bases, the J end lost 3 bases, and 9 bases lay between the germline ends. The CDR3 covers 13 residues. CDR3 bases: TGTGCCAGCAGTTATAAATTGAACTACGAGCAGTACTTC. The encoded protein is CASSYKLNYEQYF.

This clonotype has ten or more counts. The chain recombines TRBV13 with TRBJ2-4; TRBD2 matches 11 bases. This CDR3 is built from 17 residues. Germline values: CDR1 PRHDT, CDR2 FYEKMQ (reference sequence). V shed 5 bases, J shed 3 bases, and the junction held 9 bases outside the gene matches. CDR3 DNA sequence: TGTGCCAGCAGCCCACGGGGACTAGCGGATATCAAAAACATTCAGTACTTC. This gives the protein CASSPRGLADIKNIQYF.

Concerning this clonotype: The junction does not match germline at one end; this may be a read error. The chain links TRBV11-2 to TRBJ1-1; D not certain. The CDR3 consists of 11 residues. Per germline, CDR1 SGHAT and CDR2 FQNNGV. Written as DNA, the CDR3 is TGTGCCAGCAGGGATTGGATTGAAGCCTTCTTT. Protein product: CASRDWIEAFF.

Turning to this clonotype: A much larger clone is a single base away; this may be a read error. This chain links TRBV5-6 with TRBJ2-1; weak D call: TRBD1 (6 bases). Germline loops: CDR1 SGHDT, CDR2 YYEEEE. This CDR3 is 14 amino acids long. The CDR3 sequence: CVSSPGHSYNEQFF. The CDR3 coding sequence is TGTGTCAGCAGCCCGGGACACAGCTACAATGAGCAGTTCTTC.

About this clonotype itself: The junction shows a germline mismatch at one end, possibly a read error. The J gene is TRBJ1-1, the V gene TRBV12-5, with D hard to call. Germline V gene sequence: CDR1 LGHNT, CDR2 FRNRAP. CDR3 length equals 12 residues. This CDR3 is CASGSKPTTLTF. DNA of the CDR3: TGTGCTAGTGGTTCGAAACCCACGACGTTGACCTTT. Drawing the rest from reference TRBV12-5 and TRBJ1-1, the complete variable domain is DARVTQTPRHKVTEMGQEVTMRCQPILGHNTVFWYRQTMMQGLELLAYFRNRAPLDDSGMPKDRFSAEMPDATLATLKIQPSEPRDSAVYFCASGSKPTTLTFGQGTRLTVV.

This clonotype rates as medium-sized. The CDR3 is CASSLESSGRSQYF. Written as DNA, the CDR3 is TGTGCCAGCAGCTTAGAGTCTAGCGGGAGGTCGCAGTATTTT. The genes are TRBV11-2 and TRBJ2-3; 11 bases fit TRBD2. J lost 10 bases, V lost 0 bases, and 3 bases had no gene match. The CDR3 totals 14 residues. Germline-derived CDR1 and CDR2 are SGHAT and FQNNGV.

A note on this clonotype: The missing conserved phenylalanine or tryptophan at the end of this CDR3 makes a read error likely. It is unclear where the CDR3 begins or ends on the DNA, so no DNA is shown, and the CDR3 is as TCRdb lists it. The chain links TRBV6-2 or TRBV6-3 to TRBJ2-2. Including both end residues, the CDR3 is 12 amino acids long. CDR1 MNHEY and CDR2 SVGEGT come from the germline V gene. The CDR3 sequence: CAGLTPAGEPFS.

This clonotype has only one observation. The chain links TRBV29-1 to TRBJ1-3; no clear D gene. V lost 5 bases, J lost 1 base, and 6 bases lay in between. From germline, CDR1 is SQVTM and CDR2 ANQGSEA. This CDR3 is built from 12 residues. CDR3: CSVRVSGNTIYF. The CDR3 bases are TGCAGCGTTAGGGTGTCTGGAAACACCATATATTTT.

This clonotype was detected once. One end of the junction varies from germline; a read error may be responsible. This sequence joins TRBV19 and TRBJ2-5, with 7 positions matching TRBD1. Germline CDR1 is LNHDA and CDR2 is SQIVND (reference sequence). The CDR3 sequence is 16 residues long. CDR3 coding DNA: TGTGCCAGTAGCCAACTATCGGGCCTCCAGGGGGAGACCCAGCACTTC. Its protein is CASSQLSGLQGETQHF.

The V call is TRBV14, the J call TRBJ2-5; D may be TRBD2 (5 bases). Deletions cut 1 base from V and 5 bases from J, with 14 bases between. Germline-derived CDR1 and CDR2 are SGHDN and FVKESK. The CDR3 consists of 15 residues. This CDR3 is CASSQGLAIQETQYF. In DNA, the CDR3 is TGTGCCAGCAGCCAAGGTCTAGCCATTCAGGAGACCCAGTACTTC.

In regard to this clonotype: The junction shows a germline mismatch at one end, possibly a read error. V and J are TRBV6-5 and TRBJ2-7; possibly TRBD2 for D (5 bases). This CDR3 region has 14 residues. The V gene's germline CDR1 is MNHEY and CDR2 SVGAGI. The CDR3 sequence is CAGSQTRGPYEQYF. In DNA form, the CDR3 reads TGTGCCGGCAGCCAAACGAGAGGGCCCTACGAGCAGTACTTC.

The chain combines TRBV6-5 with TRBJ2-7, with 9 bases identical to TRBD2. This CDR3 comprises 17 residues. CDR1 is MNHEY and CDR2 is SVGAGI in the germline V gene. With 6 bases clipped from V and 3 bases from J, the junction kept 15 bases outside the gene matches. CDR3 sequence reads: CASSRISGSALDYEQYF. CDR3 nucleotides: TGTGCCAGCAGCCGGATTAGCGGGAGTGCCCTGGACTACGAGCAGTACTTC.

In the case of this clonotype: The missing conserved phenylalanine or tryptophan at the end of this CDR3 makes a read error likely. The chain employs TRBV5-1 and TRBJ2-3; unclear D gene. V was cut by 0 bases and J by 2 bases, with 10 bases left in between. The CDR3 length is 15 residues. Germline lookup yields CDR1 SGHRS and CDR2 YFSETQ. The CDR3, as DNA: TGCGCCAGCAGCTTGGGACCGGGTCACACAGATACGCAGTATTTG. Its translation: CASSLGPGHTDTQYL.

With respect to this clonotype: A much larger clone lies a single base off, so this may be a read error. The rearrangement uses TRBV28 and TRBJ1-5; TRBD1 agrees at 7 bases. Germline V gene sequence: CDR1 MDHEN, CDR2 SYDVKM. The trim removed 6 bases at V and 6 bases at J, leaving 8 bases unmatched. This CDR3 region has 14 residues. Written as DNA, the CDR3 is TGTGCCAGCAGATTGACAGGGAGAAGTCAGCCCCAGCATTTT. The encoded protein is CASRLTGRSQPQHF.

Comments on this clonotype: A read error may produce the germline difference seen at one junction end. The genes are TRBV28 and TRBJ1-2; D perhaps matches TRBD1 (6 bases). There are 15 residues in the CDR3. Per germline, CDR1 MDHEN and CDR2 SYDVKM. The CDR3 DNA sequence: TGTGCCAGCAGTTTCTCCAGGGGCTTTGACTATGCCTACACCTTC. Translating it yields CASSFSRGFDYAYTF.

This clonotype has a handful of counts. The chain's CDR3 is CATNIRTGDDEAFF. In nucleotides, the CDR3 is TGTGCCACCAATATACGGACAGGGGACGATGAAGCTTTCTTT. The V gene is TRBV6-6, the J gene TRBJ1-1; TRBD1 matches at 9 bases. J lost 7 bases, V lost 10 bases, and 13 bases had no gene match. The CDR3 covers 14 residues. Per germline, CDR1 MNHNY and CDR2 SVGAGI (reference sequence).